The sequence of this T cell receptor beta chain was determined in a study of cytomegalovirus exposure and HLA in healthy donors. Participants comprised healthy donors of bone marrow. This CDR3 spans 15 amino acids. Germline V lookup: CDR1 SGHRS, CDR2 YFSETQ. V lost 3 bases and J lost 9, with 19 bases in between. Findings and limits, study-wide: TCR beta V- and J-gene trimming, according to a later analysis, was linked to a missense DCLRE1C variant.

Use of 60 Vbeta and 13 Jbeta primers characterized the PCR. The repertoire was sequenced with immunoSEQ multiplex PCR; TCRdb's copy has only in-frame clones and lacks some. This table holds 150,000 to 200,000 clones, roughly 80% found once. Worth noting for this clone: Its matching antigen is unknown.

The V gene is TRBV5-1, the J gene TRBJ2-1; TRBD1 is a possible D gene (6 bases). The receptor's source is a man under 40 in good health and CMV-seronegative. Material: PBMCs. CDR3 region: CASSSIPGDNSEQFF. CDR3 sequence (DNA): TGCGCCAGCAGCTCAATCCCCGGGGACAATAGTGAGCAGTTCTTC.